Listed below are T cell receptor beta chains from one sample, sequenced in a study of OX40 agonist ivuxolimab in advanced cancers. Profiled with immunoSEQ multiplex PCR; TCRdb holds only in-frame clones, not every one. Among 65,000 to 95,000 clones listed, roughly 91% were seen once. Sequences were derived from CD4+ or CD8+ T cells sorted from blood, sampled in a trial of the OX40 agonist ivuxolimab. These receptors all come from an adult with an advanced solid tumor such as melanoma, head and neck, liver or kidney cancer. Both conserved end residues are part of each CDR3. A D gene is named only where the DNA matches it firmly. Clone sizes are given selectively: once, few, many, or a class where the clone is expanded.

size	length	D	J	V	CDR3	DNA
NA	14	TRBD2	TRBJ2-5	TRBV7-2	CASSLDRGEETQYF	TGTGCCAGCAGCTTAGACCGGGGGGAAGAGACCCAGTACTTC
once	14	NA	TRBJ1-2	TRBV5-1	CASSLTGGQDGYTF	TGCGCCAGCAGTCTTACTGGGGGGCAGGATGGCTACACCTTC
few	15	NA	TRBJ1-1	TRBV7-9	CASSLSSGMNTEAFF	TGTGCCAGCAGCTTGTCGTCAGGGATGAACACTGAAGCTTTCTTT
NA	15	NA	TRBJ1-1	TRBV6-6	CASSLVGRRRSEAFF	TGTGCCAGCAGCCTGGTCGGCAGGCGGAGGTCTGAAGCTTTCTTT
NA	14	NA	TRBJ2-3	TRBV15	CATSRSGSTDTQYF	TGTGCCACCAGCAGATCCGGCAGCACAGATACGCAGTATTTT
once	15	TRBD1	TRBJ2-7	TRBV10-3	CAISESEAGGYEQYF	TGTGCCATCAGTGAGTCAGAGGCAGGGGGCTACGAGCAGTACTTC
NA	14	TRBD1	TRBJ1-1	TRBV19	CASSQQGAGTEAFF	TGTGCCAGTAGTCAACAGGGGGCGGGTACTGAAGCTTTCTTT
NA	15	TRBD1	TRBJ1-2	TRBV11-2	CASSATKGAGYGYTF	TGTGCCAGCAGCGCTACCAAGGGGGCGGGATATGGCTACACCTTC
NA	15	NA	TRBJ2-2	TRBV11-2	CASSWIRGRTGELFF	TGTGCCAGCAGCTGGATACGGGGGAGGACCGGGGAGCTGTTTTTT
NA	15	NA	TRBJ2-7	TRBV5-4	CASSLEQGSPYEQYF	TGTGCCAGCAGCTTGGAACAGGGAAGTCCCTACGAGCAGTACTTC
NA	12	NA	TRBJ2-7	TRBV29-1	CSALGGSYEQYF	TGCAGCGCCCTTGGTGGATCCTACGAGCAGTACTTC
NA	14	TRBD1	TRBJ2-5	TRBV5-1	CASSSGTGVETQYF	TGCGCCAGCAGCTCTGGGACAGGGGTAGAGACCCAGTACTTC
NA	13	NA	TRBJ1-6	TRBV28	CASSLQVSSPLHF	TGTGCCAGCAGTTTACAGGTTAGCTCACCCCTCCACTTT
NA	13	NA	TRBJ1-2	TRBV18	CASSGYSLVGYTF	TGTGCCAGCTCAGGTTACAGCTTAGTGGGCTACACCTTC
NA	15	NA	TRBJ1-4	TRBV7-3	CASSSQGTSGEKLFF	TGTGCCAGCAGCTCCCAGGGGACCTCAGGGGAAAAACTGTTTTTT
NA	14	NA	TRBJ1-2	TRBV19	CASRADPTGYGYTF	TGTGCCAGTAGGGCTGATCCGACAGGCTATGGCTACACCTTC
NA	18	TRBD1	TRBJ2-1	TRBV14	CASSVRDRDHFSYNEQFF	TGTGCCAGCAGCGTCCGGGACAGGGACCATTTTTCCTACAATGAGCAGTTCTTC
medium-sized	13	NA	TRBJ1-1	TRBV7-3	CASSLTSNTEAFF	TGTGCCAGCAGCTTAACCTCCAACACTGAAGCTTTCTTT
medium-sized	11	NA	TRBJ2-1	TRBV2	CASSVYNEQFF	TGTGCCAGCAGTGTCTACAATGAGCAGTTCTTC
NA	14	TRBD1	TRBJ2-1	TRBV18	CASSAGTGGNEQFF	TGTGCCAGCTCGGCCGGGACAGGTGGGAATGAGCAGTTCTTC
NA	15	NA	TRBJ2-5	TRBV19	CASSPRGGAGKTQYF	TGTGCCAGTAGTCCGCGCGGAGGGGCCGGAAAGACCCAGTACTTC
NA	14	TRBD1	TRBJ1-6	TRBV15	CATSRDRGISPLHF	TGTGCCACCAGCAGGGACAGGGGTATTTCACCCCTCCACTTT
NA	16	NA	TRBJ2-2	TRBV18	CASSPLQISNTGELFF	TGTGCCAGCTCACCCTTACAGATTTCGAACACCGGGGAGCTGTTTTTT
once	13	NA	TRBJ2-2	TRBV2	CASNRASTGELFF	TGTGCCAGCAATCGGGCCTCAACCGGGGAGCTGTTTTTT
NA	14	TRBD2	TRBJ2-1	TRBV5-4	CASSTSGGYNEQFF	TGTGCCAGCAGCACTAGCGGGGGGTACAATGAGCAGTTCTTC
NA	13	NA	TRBJ2-2	TRBV7-3	CASSSGSTGELFF	TGTGCCAGCAGCTCCGGCTCCACCGGGGAGCTGTTTTTT
NA	16	NA	TRBJ1-1	TRBV12-2	CASRPGGPPQNTEAFF	TGTGCAAGTCGCCCCGGCGGGCCACCCCAGAACACTGAAGCTTTCTTT
NA	16	TRBD1	TRBJ2-3	TRBV7-9	CASSLRAGGSTDTQYF	TGTGCCAGCAGCTTAAGGGCAGGGGGAAGCACAGATACGCAGTATTTT
NA	12	NA	TRBJ1-1	TRBV11-2	CASSFLDTEAFF	TGTGCCAGCAGCTTTTTGGACACTGAAGCTTTCTTT
NA	13	NA	TRBJ1-1	TRBV5-4	CASTPEQRSEAFF	TGTGCCAGCACCCCTGAACAGAGGAGTGAAGCTTTCTTT
NA	14	NA	TRBJ1-1	TRBV6-5	CASSLRQSNTEAFF	TGTGCCAGCAGTCTTCGACAGAGCAACACTGAAGCTTTCTTT
NA	15	NA	TRBJ2-7	TRBV6-5	CASSSLEGGIYEQYF	TGTGCCAGCAGTTCCCTGGAGGGGGGGATCTACGAGCAGTACTTC
once	15	NA	TRBJ1-3	TRBV6-1	CASSEGVLSGNTIYF	TGTGCCAGCAGTGAAGGGGTATTGTCCGGAAACACCATATATTTT
NA	18	TRBD1	TRBJ1-6	TRBV5-5	CASSLGGPGTGSNSPLHF	TGTGCCAGCAGCTTGGGGGGTCCCGGGACAGGGAGCAATTCACCCCTCCACTTT
NA	13	NA	TRBJ1-1	TRBV7-8	CASSLVGETEAFF	TGTGCCAGCAGCTTAGTAGGGGAGACTGAAGCTTTCTTT
NA	16	NA	TRBJ2-3	TRBV5-4	CASSPARGISTDTQYF	TGTGCCAGCAGCCCCGCCAGGGGCATTAGCACAGATACGCAGTATTTT
NA	18	NA	TRBJ2-6	TRBV7-2	CASSLWGRLDSGANVLTF	TGTGCCAGCAGCTTATGGGGCAGACTAGACTCTGGGGCCAACGTCCTGACTTTC
NA	12	NA	TRBJ2-7	TRBV7-6	CASSLGFNEQYF	TGTGCCAGCAGCTTAGGGTTCAACGAGCAGTACTTC
NA	16	NA	TRBJ1-2	TRBV9	CASSVDPGAGSYGYTF	TGTGCCAGCAGCGTAGACCCTGGGGCAGGGTCCTATGGCTACACCTTC
NA	15	TRBD2	TRBJ2-5	TRBV5-1	CASSLGASGLETQYF	TGCGCCAGCAGCTTGGGCGCTAGCGGGTTAGAGACCCAGTACTTC
NA	12	NA	TRBJ2-5	TRBV9	CASSTGLETQYF	TGTGCCAGCAGCACGGGACTAGAGACCCAGTACTTC
NA	14	TRBD1	TRBJ2-7	TRBV7-7	CASSPGTESYEQYF	TGTGCCAGCAGCCCCGGGACAGAGTCCTACGAGCAGTACTTC
NA	14	NA	TRBJ2-7	TRBV18	CASSPPQGPYEQYF	TGTGCCAGCTCACCGCCGCAGGGCCCCTACGAGCAGTACTTC
once	15	NA	TRBJ1-2	TRBV4-2	CASSQDYRQDYGYTF	TGTGCCAGCAGCCAAGATTATCGGCAGGACTATGGCTACACCTTC
NA	14	NA	TRBJ1-1	TRBV2	CASSEAGPVTEAFF	TGTGCCAGCAGTGAAGCGGGTCCGGTCACTGAAGCTTTCTTT
once	10	NA	TRBJ2-7	TRBV27	CASVPYEQYF	TGTGCCAGCGTCCCCTACGAGCAGTACTTC
NA	15	NA	TRBJ2-7	TRBV2	CASSDGAVTNYEQYF	TGTGCCAGCAGTGATGGGGCAGTCACAAACTACGAGCAGTACTTC
NA	13	NA	TRBJ2-7	TRBV7-2	CASSSLRGHEQYF	TGTGCCAGCAGCTCCCTTCGGGGGCACGAGCAGTACTTC
NA	15	NA	TRBJ1-1	TRBV6-5	CASSYMAASGTEAFF	TGTGCCAGCAGTTACATGGCGGCCTCCGGCACTGAAGCTTTCTTT
NA	13	TRBD1	TRBJ2-7	TRBV18	CASSPEGQGGQYF	TGTGCCAGCTCACCAGAGGGACAGGGAGGGCAGTACTTC
once	13	NA	TRBJ2-7	TRBV4-1	CASHNVSSYEQYF	TGCGCCAGCCATAACGTCAGCTCCTACGAGCAGTACTTC
NA	16	NA	TRBJ1-5	TRBV5-8	CASTKSGEGSNQPQHF	TGTGCCAGCACCAAATCGGGGGAGGGGAGCAATCAGCCCCAGCATTTT
NA	15	NA	TRBJ2-3	TRBV4-3	CASSQVSLPVDTQYF	TGCGCCAGCAGCCAAGTCTCGCTACCCGTGGATACGCAGTATTTT
once	14	NA	TRBJ1-1	TRBV5-4	CASSLESRNTEAFF	TGTGCCAGCAGCTTGGAAAGTAGGAACACTGAAGCTTTCTTT
NA	17	NA	TRBJ2-2	TRBV7-2	CASSLAGGRGFTGELFF	TGTGCCAGCAGCTTAGCGGGAGGCAGGGGATTTACCGGGGAGCTGTTTTTT
NA	14	NA	TRBJ1-4	TRBV5-1	CASSLGQPDEKLFF	TGCGCCAGCAGCTTGGGACAGCCGGATGAAAAACTGTTTTTT